Listed below are T cell receptor beta chains from one sample, sequenced in a study of PD-1 blockade in mismatch repair-deficient tumors. Profiled with immunoSEQ multiplex PCR; TCRdb holds only in-frame clones, not every one. The table has about 19,000 clones, about 80% seen once. The sample consisted of PBMCs, taken 52 weeks after starting pembrolizumab. These receptor sequences come from an adult with mismatch repair-deficient cancer. Both conserved end residues are part of each CDR3. A D gene is named only where the DNA matches it firmly. Rows give clone size only sometimes, using once, few, many, or a class for an expanded clone.

>TRBV5-1|-|TRBD2|TRBJ2-7
CASSRGLAGGTSYEQYF
TGCGCCAGCAGCAGGGGACTAGCGGGAGGGACCTCCTACGAGCAGTACTTC
>TRBV7-2|once|-|TRBJ1-2
CASSPRAGYSNYGYTF
TGTGCCAGCAGCCCTCGGGCGGGCTACTCTAACTATGGCTACACCTTC
>TRBV28|-|TRBD1|TRBJ1-1
CASSHIYVDRANTEAFF
TGTGCCAGCAGCCATATATATGTTGACAGGGCGAACACTGAAGCTTTCTTT
>TRBV7-9|-|-|TRBJ2-5
CASSLVSGLKTQYF
TGTGCCAGCAGCTTAGTGTCAGGGCTGAAGACCCAGTACTTC
>TRBV28|-|TRBD2|TRBJ2-3
CASSSPGTSSGIYTQYF
TGTGCCAGCAGTTCCCCGGGGACTAGCTCGGGGATCTATACGCAGTATTTT
>TRBV5-1|-|-|TRBJ2-7
CASSLSQGNYEQYF
TGCGCCAGCAGCTTGAGTCAGGGGAATTACGAGCAGTACTTC
>TRBV5-1|few|-|TRBJ2-7
CASSLSGVYEQYF
TGCGCCAGCAGCTTGTCCGGGGTTTACGAGCAGTACTTC
>TRBV4-1|few|-|TRBJ2-7
CASSQDRGLEQYF
TGCGCCAGCAGCCAAGACAGGGGTTTGGAGCAGTACTTC
>TRBV5-5|-|-|TRBJ1-2
CASSPTRTTLSYGYTF
TGTGCCAGCAGCCCGACCAGGACAACGCTCTCCTATGGCTACACCTTC
>TRBV5-1|-|TRBD1|TRBJ1-2
CASSLGTGNYGYTF
TGCGCCAGCAGCTTGGGGACAGGGAACTATGGCTACACCTTC
>TRBV9|-|-|TRBJ2-3
CASKEGAAQGDTQYF
TGTGCCAGCAAGGAGGGGGCAGCTCAGGGAGATACGCAGTATTTT
>TRBV5-5|-|TRBD1|TRBJ1-5
CASSLTGGVGQPQHF
TGTGCCAGCAGCTTGACAGGGGGCGTAGGTCAGCCCCAGCATTTT
>TRBV27|few|-|TRBJ2-7
CASSSPPGYEQYF
TGTGCCAGCAGTTCCCCCCCAGGGTACGAGCAGTACTTC
>TRBV6-1|-|TRBD2|TRBJ2-1
CASSELGLVGFYNEQFF
TGTGCCAGCAGTGAACTGGGACTAGTAGGATTCTACAATGAGCAGTTCTTC
>TRBV28|-|-|TRBJ1-2
CASSWTASEINYGYTF
TGTGCCAGCAGTTGGACAGCTTCTGAGATAAACTATGGCTACACCTTC
>TRBV10-3|-|TRBD2|TRBJ2-1
CAISDPGLVNEQFF
TGTGCCATCAGTGACCCGGGACTAGTCAATGAGCAGTTCTTC
>TRBV5-1|few|TRBD2|TRBJ2-7
CASSMGLADSYEQYF
TGCGCCAGCAGCATGGGACTAGCAGATTCCTACGAGCAGTACTTC
>TRBV28|-|-|TRBJ1-5
CASRSGTKGGNQPQHF
TGTGCCAGCAGGTCCGGGACAAAGGGGGGCAATCAGCCCCAGCATTTT
>TRBV19|-|TRBD1|TRBJ1-2
CASSSWTGLSMGYTF
TGTGCCAGTAGTTCTTGGACAGGGTTATCTATGGGCTACACCTTC
>TRBV7-3|-|TRBD2|TRBJ2-1
CASSFLGGTSGRNEQFF
TGTGCCAGCAGCTTCTTGGGTGGGACTAGCGGGAGGAATGAGCAGTTCTTC
>TRBV29-1|-|TRBD2|TRBJ2-7
CSVATSGGIYEQYF
TGCAGCGTTGCGACTAGCGGGGGGATCTACGAGCAGTACTTC
>TRBV18|-|-|TRBJ2-7
CASSPQLESSDEQYF
TGTGCCAGCTCACCCCAACTAGAATCTTCCGACGAGCAGTACTTC
>TRBV7-6|-|TRBD2|TRBJ2-5
CASSRTDSGRRRETQYF
TGTGCCAGCAGCCGGACTGATAGCGGGAGAAGGAGAGAGACCCAGTACTTC
>TRBV5-1|-|TRBD1|TRBJ2-7
CASNTGTGGEQYF
TGCGCCAGCAATACCGGGACAGGGGGCGAGCAGTACTTC
>TRBV28|-|TRBD1|TRBJ2-7
CASRNRGPYEQYF
TGTGCCAGCAGGAACAGGGGGCCCTACGAGCAGTACTTC
>TRBV6-4|-|-|TRBJ1-3
CASSGPEENSGNTIYF
TGTGCCAGCAGCGGCCCCGAGGAGAACTCTGGAAACACCATATATTTT
>TRBV7-9|-|TRBD1|TRBJ1-2
CASSFVQGNRYGYTF
TGTGCCAGCAGCTTCGTACAGGGGAACCGGTATGGCTACACCTTC
>TRBV10-3|-|TRBD1|TRBJ1-1
CAIRSFGTVGTEAFF
TGTGCCATCAGAAGTTTCGGGACAGTCGGCACTGAAGCTTTCTTT
>TRBV29-1|-|TRBD2|TRBJ2-3
CSVDGGLAGANTDTQYF
TGCAGCGTTGATGGTGGACTAGCGGGAGCGAACACAGATACGCAGTATTTT
>TRBV19|few|TRBD2|TRBJ2-7
CASSKLAGDFEQYF
TGTGCCAGTAGCAAATTAGCGGGAGACTTCGAGCAGTACTTC
>TRBV18|-|TRBD1|TRBJ1-5
CASSPLGQGNQPQHF
TGTGCCAGCTCACCCCTGGGACAGGGAAATCAGCCCCAGCATTTT
>TRBV28|-|TRBD1|TRBJ1-5
CATSRGWVSQPQHF
TGTGCCACCTCCAGGGGGTGGGTAAGTCAGCCCCAGCATTTT
>TRBV6-5|-|-|TRBJ1-1
CASKGGVSGATEAFF
TGTGCCAGCAAAGGGGGGGTCTCGGGGGCCACTGAAGCTTTCTTT
>TRBV21-1|-|-|TRBJ1-5
CASSKNRAGDYINQPQHF
TGTGCCAGCAGCAAAAATCGGGCGGGGGATTATATCAATCAGCCCCAGCATTTT
>TRBV7-8|-|TRBD1|TRBJ2-5
CASSLYGQGSWETQYF
TGTGCCAGCAGCTTATACGGACAGGGGAGTTGGGAGACCCAGTACTTC
>TRBV7-6|-|-|TRBJ2-1
CASSGTSYEYQFF
TGTGCCAGCAGTGGTACTAGCTACGAGTATCAGTTCTTC
>TRBV7-9|-|-|TRBJ1-1
CASSLVGNTEAFF
TGTGCCAGCAGCTTAGTCGGGAACACTGAAGCTTTCTTT
>TRBV5-1|-|TRBD2|TRBJ2-3
CASAGSSGSGTDTQYF
TGCGCCAGCGCAGGGTCTAGCGGGAGTGGCACAGATACGCAGTATTTT
>TRBV10-1|-|-|TRBJ2-1
CASSEGGSGNEQFF
TGCGCCAGCAGTGAAGGGGGTTCGGGAAATGAGCAGTTCTTC
>TRBV25-1|-|-|TRBJ1-1
CASSEYFPGLDTEAFF
TGTGCCAGCAGTGAATATTTCCCAGGGTTGGACACTGAAGCTTTCTTT
>TRBV5-1|few|TRBD2|TRBJ2-7
CASSLSSGSRYEQYF
TGCGCCAGCAGCTTGTCCAGCGGGAGTAGGTACGAGCAGTACTTC
>TRBV7-6|-|-|TRBJ1-5
CASSLNGDSNQPQHF
TGTGCCAGCAGCCTGAATGGAGATAGCAATCAGCCCCAGCATTTT
>TRBV7-2|-|TRBD2|TRBJ2-7
CASSFGLAGEQYF
TGTGCCAGCAGCTTTGGACTAGCAGGCGAGCAGTACTTC
>TRBV5-1|once|TRBD2|TRBJ2-1
CASSLVVAGLNEQFF
TGCGCCAGCAGCTTGGTGGTAGCGGGGCTTAATGAGCAGTTCTTC
>TRBV6-5|once|-|TRBJ2-7
CASTRAGRGEQYF
TGTGCCAGCACGAGGGCGGGACGAGGCGAGCAGTACTTC
>TRBV9|-|-|TRBJ1-1
CASSVGGLTEAFF
TGTGCCAGCAGCGTAGGGGGGCTTACTGAAGCTTTCTTT
>TRBV4-2|-|-|TRBJ1-5
CASSQEAQPQHF
TGTGCCAGCAGCCAAGAGGCTCAGCCCCAGCATTTT
>TRBV7-8|-|TRBD1|TRBJ1-1
CASRQGVMAFF
TGTGCCAGCAGGCAGGGGGTGATGGCTTTCTTT
>TRBV19|-|TRBD1|TRBJ1-2
CASSIFLTGTGRPYGYTF
TGTGCCAGTAGTATTTTCTTAACCGGGACAGGGCGCCCCTATGGCTACACCTTC
>TRBV7-2|-|TRBD1|TRBJ1-3
CASSSRTGTSGNTIYF
TGTGCCAGCAGCTCGCGGACAGGGACATCTGGAAACACCATATATTTT
>TRBV7-6|-|TRBD1|TRBJ2-3
CASSSDRAMTDTQYF
TGTGCCAGCAGCTCGGACAGGGCCATGACAGATACGCAGTATTTT
>TRBV13|-|TRBD1|TRBJ2-7
CASSTYRGEVSYEQYF
TGTGCCAGCAGCACTTACAGGGGGGAAGTATCCTACGAGCAGTACTTC
>TRBV18|-|-|TRBJ1-4
CASSPPGGWKTTNEKLFF
TGTGCCAGCTCACCGCCGGGAGGGTGGAAGACAACTAATGAAAAACTGTTTTTT
>TRBV4-2|once|-|TRBJ1-2
CASSQGTDGYTF
TGTGCCAGCAGCCAAGGTACGGATGGCTACACCTTC
>TRBV29-1|-|TRBD2|TRBJ2-3
CSVDGTSGMGDTQYF
TGCAGCGTAGATGGGACTAGCGGGATGGGCGATACGCAGTATTTT
>TRBV15|few|-|TRBJ2-7
CATSRDLRTMYYEQYF
TGTGCCACCAGCAGAGATCTTAGGACTATGTACTACGAGCAGTACTTC
>TRBV28|once|TRBD1|TRBJ1-2
CASSLGQGVYGYTF
TGTGCCAGCAGCTTGGGACAGGGGGTATATGGCTACACCTTC
>TRBV6-1|-|TRBD1|TRBJ2-7
CASSDWTGTYEQYF
TGTGCCAGCAGTGACTGGACAGGAACCTACGAGCAGTACTTC
>TRBV2|-|TRBD1|TRBJ2-5
CASSEALTGGGQETQYF
TGTGCCAGCAGTGAAGCGTTGACAGGGGGCGGCCAAGAGACCCAGTACTTC
>TRBV27|-|-|TRBJ1-1
CASSLRQGISEAFF
TGTGCCAGCAGTTTACGCCAGGGAATATCTGAAGCTTTCTTT